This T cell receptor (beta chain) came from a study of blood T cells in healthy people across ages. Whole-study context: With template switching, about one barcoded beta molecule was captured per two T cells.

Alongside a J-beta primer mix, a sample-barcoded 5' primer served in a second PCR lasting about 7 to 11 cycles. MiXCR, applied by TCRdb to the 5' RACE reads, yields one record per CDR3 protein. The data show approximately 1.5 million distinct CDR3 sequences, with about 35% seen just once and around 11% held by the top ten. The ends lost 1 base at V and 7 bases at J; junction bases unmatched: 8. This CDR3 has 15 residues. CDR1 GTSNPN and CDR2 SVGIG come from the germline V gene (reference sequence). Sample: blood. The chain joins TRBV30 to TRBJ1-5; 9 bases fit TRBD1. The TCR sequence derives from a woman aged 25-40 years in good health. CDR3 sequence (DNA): TGTGCCTGGAGTGGCCGGGACAGGGTTGTGCAGCCCCAGCATTTT. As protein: CAWSGRDRVVQPQHF. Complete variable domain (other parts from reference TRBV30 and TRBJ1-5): SQTIHQWPATLVQPVGSPLSLECTVEGTSNPNLYWYRQAAGRGLQLLFYSVGIGQISSEVPQNLSASRPQDRQFILSSKKLLLSDSGFYLCAWSGRDRVVQPQHFGDGTRLSIL.